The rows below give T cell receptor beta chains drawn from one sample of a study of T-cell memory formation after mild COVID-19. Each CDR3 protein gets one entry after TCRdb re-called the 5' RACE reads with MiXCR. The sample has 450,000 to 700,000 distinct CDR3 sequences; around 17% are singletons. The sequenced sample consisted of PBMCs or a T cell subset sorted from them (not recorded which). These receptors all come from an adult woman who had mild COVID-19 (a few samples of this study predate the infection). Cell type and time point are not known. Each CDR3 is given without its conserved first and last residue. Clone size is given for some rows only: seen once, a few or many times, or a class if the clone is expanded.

ASSVEAVSYEQY | few | 12 | TRBJ2-7 | TRBV9
ASSQVGSTYEQY | few | 12 | TRBJ2-7 | TRBV4-2
ASNAEGDCTDTQY | NA | 13 | TRBJ2-3 | TRBV6-1
ASSRYLGTSGNTGELF | few | 16 | TRBJ2-2 | TRBV4-3
AISGGGRAWGDTQY | few | 14 | TRBJ2-3 | TRBV10-3
ASSLTSGSTYEQY | few | 13 | TRBJ2-7 | TRBV12-3/TRBV12-4
ASSQGYGELF | NA | 10 | TRBJ2-2 | TRBV4-1
ASSFSGGVQGGNEQF | NA | 15 | TRBJ2-1 | TRBV5-1
ASSQDSSPVGGYT | NA | 13 | TRBJ1-2 | TRBV4-3
ASTKTGEDYNEQF | NA | 13 | TRBJ2-1 | TRBV7-6
SVGRRAETQY | once | 10 | TRBJ2-5 | TRBV20-1
SVERGGQF | NA | 8 | TRBJ2-1 | TRBV29-1
ASSDLRVPTNYGYT | few | 14 | TRBJ1-2 | TRBV2
ASASGGSRRSYEQY | NA | 14 | TRBJ2-7 | TRBV5-4
ASSLVGEVETQY | few | 12 | TRBJ2-5 | TRBV7-8
ASSPIRHKDYEQY | many | 13 | TRBJ2-7 | TRBV11-2
SVLVASKTYT | NA | 10 | TRBJ1-2 | TRBV29-1
ASSFTRGVSDEQF | medium-sized | 13 | TRBJ2-1 | TRBV5-1
SARSRGGYEQY | NA | 11 | TRBJ2-7 | TRBV20-1
ASSFGTGGETQY | many | 12 | TRBJ2-5 | TRBV12-3/TRBV12-4
ASSFGDTIY | NA | 9 | TRBJ1-3 | TRBV7-9
ASRTLTVYTEAF | NA | 12 | TRBJ1-1 | TRBV6-6
ATAATGPPYGYT | few | 12 | TRBJ1-2 | TRBV24-1
SARSLDFRAEQY | few | 12 | TRBJ2-7 | TRBV20-1
ASSKGNSRANVLT | NA | 13 | TRBJ2-6 | TRBV5-6
ASSNPNLRGAEAKNIQY | NA | 17 | TRBJ2-4 | TRBV19
ASSPGRGYEQY | few | 11 | TRBJ2-7 | TRBV14
SAKKGGSGNEQF | NA | 12 | TRBJ2-1 | TRBV20-1
ASIKDTGAYGYT | NA | 12 | TRBJ1-2 | TRBV12-3/TRBV12-4
ASSYSYRGLETQY | NA | 13 | TRBJ2-5 | TRBV6-5
ASRGQGRNYGYT | NA | 12 | TRBJ1-2 | TRBV2
ASSPPGHRFSGANVLT | few | 16 | TRBJ2-6 | TRBV3-1
ASSEYGTGYGYT | NA | 12 | TRBJ1-2 | TRBV6-1
ASSQPGYQRHSGANVLT | few | 17 | TRBJ2-6 | TRBV11-3
ASSTLGTGKQF | NA | 11 | TRBJ2-1 | TRBV6-5
ASSLATRGFQETQY | NA | 14 | TRBJ2-5 | TRBV7-8
ASSSPTSGGLNEQF | NA | 14 | TRBJ2-1 | TRBV12-3/TRBV12-4
ASSRVPGQTNSPLH | few | 14 | TRBJ1-6 | TRBV4-1
SARHFSLNSPLH | NA | 12 | TRBJ1-6 | TRBV20-1
SARVRQDYSNQPQH | few | 14 | TRBJ1-5 | TRBV20-1
ASSLGRLAGNTIY | few | 13 | TRBJ1-3 | TRBV12-3/TRBV12-4
ASSLGRAHPGRPQH | NA | 14 | TRBJ1-5 | TRBV12-3/TRBV12-4
ASSSWDRGEYEQY | few | 13 | TRBJ2-7 | TRBV7-3
ASSLGSGGVSYEQY | few | 14 | TRBJ2-7 | TRBV5-1
ASSFGPGRANTEAF | few | 14 | TRBJ1-1 | TRBV5-1
SARVSGGLRGEQY | few | 13 | TRBJ2-7 | TRBV20-1
ASSRGQGATGANVLT | NA | 15 | TRBJ2-6 | TRBV19
ASSLARQGAEGYT | few | 13 | TRBJ1-2 | TRBV5-1
ATSAGLADSYNEQF | NA | 14 | TRBJ2-1 | TRBV24-1
ASSRPSSADTQY | NA | 12 | TRBJ2-3 | TRBV11-2
ASSLDRGQDTQY | few | 12 | TRBJ2-3 | TRBV9
ASSSQRDPYNEQF | NA | 13 | TRBJ2-1 | TRBV7-9
ASSLLAGALPTPYNEQF | NA | 17 | TRBJ2-1 | TRBV6-2/TRBV6-3
ASSYVDRAGANVLT | NA | 14 | TRBJ2-6 | TRBV7-2
ASSEGQNTGELF | many | 12 | TRBJ2-2 | TRBV6-5